The subject of this entry is one T cell receptor beta chain. Its specificity is unknown. The data derive from a study of T cells in Graves' hyperthyroidism and ophthalmopathy. Study-wide results and caveats: The authors' 13 V-J model separated ophthalmopathy from stable hyperthyroidism.

RNA transcripts yielded amplified TCR beta CDR3 regions. TCR CDR3 regions were first amplified by RT-PCR with HTBI primers. TCRdb re-derived calls from the multiplex PCR reads in MiXCR, one entry per CDR3 protein. This table holds 620,000 or so distinct CDR3 sequences, approximately 15% found once. Between the trimmed V and J ends, which lost 0 bases and 0 bases, there was a span of 10 bases. Germline CDR1 is SGHVS and CDR2 is FQNEAQ. This CDR3 is 16 amino acids long. The J gene is TRBJ2-3, the V gene TRBV7-8; D is possibly TRBD2 (6 bases). This TCR derives from a woman aged 50 to 60 with Graves' ophthalmopathy. Material for sequencing was blood. The CDR3 bases are TGTGCCAGCAGCTTAGCGCGCGGGGTCAGCACAGATACGCAGTATTTT. It yields the protein CASSLARGVSTDTQYF.